The clone carrying this TCR beta chain turned up a few times. Its specificity is not known. Losses at the gene ends were 5 bases for V and 5 bases for J; bases not matched to a gene: 5. This CDR3 comprises 15 residues. CDR1 and CDR2 (germline): SGHTA, FQGNSA. With a J-beta primer mix and a sample-barcoded 5' primer, a second PCR ran 7 to 11 cycles. MiXCR, run by TCRdb on the 5' RACE reads, gives a single entry per CDR3 protein. The sample lists under 1,000,000 distinct CDR3 sequences, less than 60% seen once, with about a sixth in the top ten. Isolation of PBMCs gave at least 6 million cells per sample. This sample is drawn from a study of blood T cells in healthy people across ages. Findings and caveats of the study: Higher diversity and more naive CD4+ cells were features of long-lived donors, compared to aged donors. Roughly linearly, TCR beta diversity per million T cells fell as age increased.

This rearrangement joins TRBV7-2 to TRBJ2-2; 10 positions agree with TRBD2. Sequenced: blood. The source is an older man in good health. The CDR3 DNA sequence: TGTGCCAGCAGCCCTAGCGGGAGAGGTACCGGGGAGCTGTTTTTT. It is translated as CASSPSGRGTGELFF.